This T cell receptor (beta chain) emerged from a study of blood T cell repertoires in COVID-19. Trimming removed 5 bases at V and 0 bases at J, with 13 bases between. CDR3 length: 15 amino acids. In germline, CDR1 is SGHDN, CDR2 FVKESK. The data were produced by immunoSEQ multiplex PCR, yet TCRdb's version contains in-frame clones alone and is incomplete. The sample carries under 300,000 clones, 75% to 90% recorded once. This clone has just a few counts. This TCR was sampled from a man aged 50 to 59 with acute or convalescent COVID-19. The rearrangement joins TRBV14 to TRBJ1-1; D is unresolved. The sample consisted of peripheral blood. DNA of the CDR3: TGTGCCAGCAGCGTTGGTCTGAACATGAACACTGAAGCTTTCTTT. The encoded protein is CASSVGLNMNTEAFF.